Described below is a single TCR beta chain sequence and its context. Its antigen specificity is not known. No per-base quality is available; no much larger clone lies one base away. This entry is derived from a study of T cell responses to AZD1222 COVID-19 vaccine (dated by TCRdb to the early 2020s). Regarding the complete study: A total of 230 or so trial participants underwent TCR sequencing, of whom 207 received two doses of AZD1222 and roughly 25 received two doses of the MenACWY control vaccine. Trial participants were enrolled into age subgroups of 18-55, 56-69 and 70-plus years, which contained 148, 28 and 57 TCR-sequenced participants, respectively. Beyond this particular receptor, the publication reports: The vaccine-associated CD4 TCRs covered the entire spike protein, and the dominant responses fell in regions 160-218 and 743-854. The 56-69-year group was small, and its depth increase did not reach significance, likely because of low power. Reportedly, almost half of the unique spike-specific TCRs recognized epitopes lying outside the regions that are mutated in the B.1.351 and B.1.1.7 variants. Only 5 to 7 AZD1222 recipients were SARS-CoV-2 seropositive at baseline, limiting conclusions about previously exposed vaccinees. No day 14 peak-response samples were available, so repertoires were characterized only after the peak T cell response. After two AZD1222 doses, spike-specific TCR breadth and depth were significantly higher than at day 0 and than in MenACWY recipients. Participants were mostly white British and included more females than males, and it was suggested by the authors that clonal diversity may have been underestimated.

The intended sense of this specimen's time point label: about 28 days (+/-7) after the second vaccine dose. AZD1222 recipients given second doses at about 4 weeks or at about 12 weeks were pooled, since spike-specific TCR depth and breadth were not found to differ between the two schedules. The vaccinee samples were drawn from two UK trials, COV001 and COV002, one of which was a single-blind randomized controlled phase 2/3 trial testing AZD1222 (ChAdOx1 nCoV-19) in healthy adults. For TCRbeta chain sequencing, PBMC samples were collected from trial participants at day 0 and at day 28 after the second dose. The CDR3 regions of human TCRbeta chains were analyzed by immunosequencing. The authors processed their data as follows. TCRs in the repertoires were matched against a reference library of SARS-CoV-2-specific TCRs that had been generated with the MIRA antigen-specificity platform. Breadth meant the fraction of unique TCRs that were SARS-CoV-2-associated, whereas depth meant the fraction of total T cells that were SARS-CoV-2-associated. Using the MIRA data, each spike-specific TCR was mapped to the spike region that the TCR reacts to and placed in a CD4 or CD8 class. Log10-transformed breadth and depth values were compared by one-way ANOVA with Sidak's multiple comparisons tests. Not all clones reach the TCRdb copy of this immuneACCESS table, which keeps in-frame sequences only. Checked studies attribute under half of the gap to unresolved V genes and leave the rest unexplained. From that table come the V and J calls and clone size; the DNA was used to work out D and trimming. The sample table shows about 54,000 clones, and roughly 90% are seen once. The top ten constitute about 14% of the sample.

The germline V gene (reference sequence) sets CDR1 to SEHNR and CDR2 to FQNEAQ. V is pared back by 0 bases and J by 5 bases, with 14 bases lying between the germline termini. The CDR3, from cysteine to phenylalanine, totals 15 residues. The DNA shown is the 45-base CDR3, in frame from base 1. The rearrangement joined TRBV7-9 to TRBJ2-7; possibly the D gene is TRBD1, per 5 matching bases. The sequence came from an adult who received the AZD1222 COVID-19 vaccine. The sequences come from peripheral blood, collected 28 days after the second AZD1222 dose. The DNA is TGTGCCAGCAGCTTAGCGCCAGGGTACATCCACGAGCAGTACTTC. This is translated as CASSLAPGYIHEQYF.